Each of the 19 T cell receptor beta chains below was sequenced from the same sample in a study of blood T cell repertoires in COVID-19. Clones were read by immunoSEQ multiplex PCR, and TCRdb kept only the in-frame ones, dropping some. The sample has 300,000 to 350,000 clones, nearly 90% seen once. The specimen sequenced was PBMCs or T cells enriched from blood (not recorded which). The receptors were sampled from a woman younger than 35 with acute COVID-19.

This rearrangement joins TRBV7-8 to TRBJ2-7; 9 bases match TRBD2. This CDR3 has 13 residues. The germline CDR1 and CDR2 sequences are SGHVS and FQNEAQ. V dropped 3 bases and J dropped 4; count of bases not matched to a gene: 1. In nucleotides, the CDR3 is TGTGCCAGCAGCTTTAGCGGGAGTTACGAGCAGTACTTC. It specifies CASSFSGSYEQYF.

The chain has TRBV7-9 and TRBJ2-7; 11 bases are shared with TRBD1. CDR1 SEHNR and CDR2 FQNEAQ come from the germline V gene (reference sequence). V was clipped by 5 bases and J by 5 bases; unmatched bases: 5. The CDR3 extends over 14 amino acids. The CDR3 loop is CASSEDRGPHEQYF. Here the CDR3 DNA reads TGTGCCAGCAGCGAGGACAGGGGGCCCCACGAGCAGTACTTC. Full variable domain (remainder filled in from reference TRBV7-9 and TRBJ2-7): DTGVSQNPRHKITKRGQNVTFRCDPISEHNRLYWYRQTLGQGPEFLTYFQNEAQLEKSRLLSDRFSAERPKGSFSTLEIQRTEQGDSAMYLCASSEDRGPHEQYFGPGTRLTVT.

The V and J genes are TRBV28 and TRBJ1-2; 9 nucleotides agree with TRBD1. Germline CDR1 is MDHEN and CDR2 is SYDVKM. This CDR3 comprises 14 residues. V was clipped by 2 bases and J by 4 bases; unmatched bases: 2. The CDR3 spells CASSLGDRVYGYTF. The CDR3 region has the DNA TGTGCCAGCAGTTTAGGGGACAGGGTCTATGGCTACACCTTC.

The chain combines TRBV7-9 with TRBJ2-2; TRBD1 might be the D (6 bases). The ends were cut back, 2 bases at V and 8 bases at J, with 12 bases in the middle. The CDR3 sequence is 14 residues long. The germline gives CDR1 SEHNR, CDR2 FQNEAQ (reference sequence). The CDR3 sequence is CASSLSTDRGELFF. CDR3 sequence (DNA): TGTGCCAGCAGCTTATCGACAGACAGGGGGGAGCTGTTTTTT.

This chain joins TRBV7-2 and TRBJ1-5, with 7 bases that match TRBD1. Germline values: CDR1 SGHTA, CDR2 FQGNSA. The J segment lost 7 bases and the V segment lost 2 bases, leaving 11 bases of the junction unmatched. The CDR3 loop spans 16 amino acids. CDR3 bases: TGTGCCAGCAGCTTAACGTACGACAGGGCAGGGCAGCCCCAGCATTTT. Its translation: CASSLTYDRAGQPQHF.

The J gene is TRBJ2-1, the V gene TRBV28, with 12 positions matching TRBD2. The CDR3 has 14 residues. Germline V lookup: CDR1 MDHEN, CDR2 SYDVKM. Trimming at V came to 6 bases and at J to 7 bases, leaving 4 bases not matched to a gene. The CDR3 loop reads CASRTSGSLNEQFF. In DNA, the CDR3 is TGTGCCAGCAGGACTAGCGGGAGCTTAAATGAGCAGTTCTTC.

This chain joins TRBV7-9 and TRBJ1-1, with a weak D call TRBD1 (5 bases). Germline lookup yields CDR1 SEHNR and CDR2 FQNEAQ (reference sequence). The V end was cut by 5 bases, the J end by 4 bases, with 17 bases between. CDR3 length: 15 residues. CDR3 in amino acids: CASSLSSGHTTEAFF. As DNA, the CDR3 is TGTGCCAGCAGCCTGTCATCTGGACACACCACTGAAGCTTTCTTT.

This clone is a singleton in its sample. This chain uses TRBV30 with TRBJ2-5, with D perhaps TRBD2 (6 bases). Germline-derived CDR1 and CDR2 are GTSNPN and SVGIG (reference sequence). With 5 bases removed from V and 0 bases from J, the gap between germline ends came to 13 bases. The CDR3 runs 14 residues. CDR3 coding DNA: TGTGCCTGGGGGCTGGAGGGGTACCAAGAGACCCAGTACTTC. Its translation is CAWGLEGYQETQYF.

The CDR3 bases are TGTGCCAGCAGTCCTGACACAGATTCACCCCTCCACTTT. Translating it yields CASSPDTDSPLHF. The V call is TRBV7-2, the J call TRBJ1-6; no clear D. This CDR3 is built from 13 residues. With 6 bases removed from V and 8 bases from J, the gap between germline ends came to 11 bases. Germline values: CDR1 SGHTA, CDR2 FQGNSA.

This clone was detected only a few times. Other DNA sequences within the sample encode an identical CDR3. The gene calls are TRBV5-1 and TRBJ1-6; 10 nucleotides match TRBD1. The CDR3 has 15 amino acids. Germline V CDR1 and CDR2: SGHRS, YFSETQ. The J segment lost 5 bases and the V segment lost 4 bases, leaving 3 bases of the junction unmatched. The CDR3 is CASSRGTGDNSPLHF. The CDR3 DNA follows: TGCGCCAGCAGCCGAGGGACAGGGGATAATTCACCCCTCCACTTT.

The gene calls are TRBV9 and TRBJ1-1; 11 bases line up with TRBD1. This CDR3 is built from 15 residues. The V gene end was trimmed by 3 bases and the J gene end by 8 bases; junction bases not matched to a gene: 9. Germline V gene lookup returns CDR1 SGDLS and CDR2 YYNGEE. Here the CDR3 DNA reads TGTGCCAGCAGCGGTCCCGGGACAGGGGGAAAGGAAGCTTTCTTT. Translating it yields CASSGPGTGGKEAFF. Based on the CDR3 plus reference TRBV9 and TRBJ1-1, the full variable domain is DSGVTQTPKHLITATGQRVTLRCSPRSGDLSVYWYQQSLDQGLQFLIQYYNGEERAKGNILERFSAQQFPDLHSELNLSSLELGDSALYFCASSGPGTGGKEAFFGQGTRLTVV.

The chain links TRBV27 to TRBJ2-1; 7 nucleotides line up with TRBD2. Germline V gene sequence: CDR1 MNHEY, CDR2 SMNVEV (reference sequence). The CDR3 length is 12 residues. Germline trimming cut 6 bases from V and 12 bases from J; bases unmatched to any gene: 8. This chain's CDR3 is CASSALAQGQFF. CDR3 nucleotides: TGTGCCAGCAGCGCACTAGCGCAGGGGCAGTTCTTC.

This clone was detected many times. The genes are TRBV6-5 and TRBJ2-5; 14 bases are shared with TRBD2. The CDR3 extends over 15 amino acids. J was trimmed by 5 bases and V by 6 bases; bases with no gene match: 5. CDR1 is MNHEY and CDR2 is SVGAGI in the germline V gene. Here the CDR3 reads CASSSTSGRAETQYF. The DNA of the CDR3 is TGTGCCAGCAGCTCGACTAGCGGGAGGGCGGAGACCCAGTACTTC.

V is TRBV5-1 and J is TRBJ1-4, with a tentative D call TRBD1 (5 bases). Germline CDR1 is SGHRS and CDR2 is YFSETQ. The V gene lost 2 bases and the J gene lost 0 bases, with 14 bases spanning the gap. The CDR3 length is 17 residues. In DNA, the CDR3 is TGCGCCAGCAGCTTCTCAGGGAGGGGAGCAACTAATGAAAAACTGTTTTTT. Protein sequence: CASSFSGRGATNEKLFF.

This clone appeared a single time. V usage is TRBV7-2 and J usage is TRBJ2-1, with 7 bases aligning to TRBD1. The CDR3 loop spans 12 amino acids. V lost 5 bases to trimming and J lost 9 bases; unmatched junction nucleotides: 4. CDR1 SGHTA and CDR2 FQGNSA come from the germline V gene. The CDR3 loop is CASSVRGPEQFF. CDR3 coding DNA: TGTGCCAGCAGCGTGAGGGGGCCTGAGCAGTTCTTC.

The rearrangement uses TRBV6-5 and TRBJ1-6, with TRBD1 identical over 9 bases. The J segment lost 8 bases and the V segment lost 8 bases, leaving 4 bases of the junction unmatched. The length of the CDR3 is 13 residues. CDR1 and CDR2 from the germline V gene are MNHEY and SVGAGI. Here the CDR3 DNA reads TGTGCCAGCCGAACAGGGGGCGATTCACCCCTCCACTTT. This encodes CASRTGGDSPLHF.

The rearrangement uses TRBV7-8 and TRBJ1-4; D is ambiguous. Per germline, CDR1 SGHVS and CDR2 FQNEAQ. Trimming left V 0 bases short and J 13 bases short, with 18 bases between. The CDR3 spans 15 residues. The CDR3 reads CASSLARPPGGGLFF. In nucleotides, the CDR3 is TGTGCCAGCAGCTTAGCACGACCCCCAGGTGGTGGACTGTTTTTT.

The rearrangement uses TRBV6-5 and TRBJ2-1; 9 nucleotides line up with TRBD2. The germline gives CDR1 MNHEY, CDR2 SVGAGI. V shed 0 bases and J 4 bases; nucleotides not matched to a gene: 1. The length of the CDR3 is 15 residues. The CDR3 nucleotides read TGTGCCAGCAGTTACTCTGCGGGAGGGTACAATGAGCAGTTCTTC. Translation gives CASSYSAGGYNEQFF.

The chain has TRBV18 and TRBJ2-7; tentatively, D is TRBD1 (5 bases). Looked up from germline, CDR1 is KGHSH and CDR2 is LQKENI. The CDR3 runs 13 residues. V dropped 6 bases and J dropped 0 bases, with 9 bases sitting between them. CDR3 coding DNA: TGTGCCAGCTCTCCAGGGCTCTCCTACGAGCAGTACTTC. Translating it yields CASSPGLSYEQYF.